The text below deals with one TCR beta chain. What it binds is not known. Trimming took 4 bases from V and 5 from J; bases not matched to a gene: 8. This CDR3 region has 15 residues. CDR1 and CDR2 from the germline V gene are SEHNR and FQNEAQ (reference sequence). This sample is drawn from a study of lymphopenia after photon versus proton radiotherapy. The protocol was immunoSEQ multiplex PCR, while the TCRdb copy is restricted to in-frame clones and leaves out a portion. The sample carries approximately 45,000 clones, over 75% recorded once. Whole-study findings and limits: Oligoclonal CD8+ Temra expansion after nadir drove photon patients' diversity drop. Authors raise, but do not show, better survival with proton therapy. A bigger post-nadir fall in TCR diversity correlated inversely with survival time in deceased patients. Proton therapy kept repertoires fairly stable, unlike photons, which gained effector/memory cells.

The sequences come from peripheral blood, collected from a patient treated with photon-based radiotherapy. The TCR comes from a man aged 35 to 55 with gastric cancer. The chain couples TRBV7-9 to TRBJ2-5; 9 nucleotides align to TRBD1. DNA for the CDR3: TGTGCCAGCAGCTCCACCCGGGACAGGGTTGAGACCCAGTACTTC. It encodes CASSSTRDRVETQYF.